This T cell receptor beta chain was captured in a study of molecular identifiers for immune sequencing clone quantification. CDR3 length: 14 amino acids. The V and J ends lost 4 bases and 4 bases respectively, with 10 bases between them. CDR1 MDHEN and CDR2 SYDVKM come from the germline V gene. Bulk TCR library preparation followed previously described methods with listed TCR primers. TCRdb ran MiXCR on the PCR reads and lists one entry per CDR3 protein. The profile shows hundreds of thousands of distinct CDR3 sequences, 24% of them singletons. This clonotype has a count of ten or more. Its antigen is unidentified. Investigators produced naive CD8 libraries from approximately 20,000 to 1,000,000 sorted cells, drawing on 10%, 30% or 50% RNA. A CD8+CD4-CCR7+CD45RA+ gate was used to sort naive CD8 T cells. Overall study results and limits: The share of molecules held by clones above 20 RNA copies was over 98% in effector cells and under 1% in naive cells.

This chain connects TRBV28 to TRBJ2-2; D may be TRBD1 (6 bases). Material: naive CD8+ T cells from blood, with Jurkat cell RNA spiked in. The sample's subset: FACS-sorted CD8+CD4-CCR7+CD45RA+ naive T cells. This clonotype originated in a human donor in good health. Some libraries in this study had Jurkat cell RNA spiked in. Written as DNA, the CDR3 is TGTGCCAGCAGTTCAGGACAGCTCACCGGGGAGCTGTTTTTT. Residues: CASSSGQLTGELFF.